What follows describes a single T cell receptor beta chain. Other DNA sequences in this sample translate to the same CDR3. Only in-frame clones appear in the TCRdb table, and some are missing; sequencing was by immunoSEQ multiplex PCR. This sample yields 150,000 to 200,000 clones, of which roughly four fifths are seen a single time; roughly 10% belongs to the top ten. The record originates from a study of blood T cell repertoires in COVID-19. Study as a whole: COVID-19 samples, acute and convalescent, were from the United States, Italy and Spain. Nucleic acid was either cDNA or gDNA, and it came from T cells, B-cell-depleted T cells, or PBMCs.

Germline-derived CDR1 and CDR2 are SNHLY and FYNNEI. The CDR3 loop spans 15 amino acids. V gave up 7 bases and J gave up 2 bases; unmatched junction bases: 4. The clonotype was recovered from a human donor in a cohort sampled during active COVID-19. The V and J genes are TRBV2 and TRBJ2-2; 10 nucleotides match TRBD2. The sample comprised peripheral blood. CDR3 in DNA: TGTGCCAGCATCGGACTAGCGGACAACACCGGGGAGCTGTTTTTT. Its protein is CASIGLADNTGELFF.